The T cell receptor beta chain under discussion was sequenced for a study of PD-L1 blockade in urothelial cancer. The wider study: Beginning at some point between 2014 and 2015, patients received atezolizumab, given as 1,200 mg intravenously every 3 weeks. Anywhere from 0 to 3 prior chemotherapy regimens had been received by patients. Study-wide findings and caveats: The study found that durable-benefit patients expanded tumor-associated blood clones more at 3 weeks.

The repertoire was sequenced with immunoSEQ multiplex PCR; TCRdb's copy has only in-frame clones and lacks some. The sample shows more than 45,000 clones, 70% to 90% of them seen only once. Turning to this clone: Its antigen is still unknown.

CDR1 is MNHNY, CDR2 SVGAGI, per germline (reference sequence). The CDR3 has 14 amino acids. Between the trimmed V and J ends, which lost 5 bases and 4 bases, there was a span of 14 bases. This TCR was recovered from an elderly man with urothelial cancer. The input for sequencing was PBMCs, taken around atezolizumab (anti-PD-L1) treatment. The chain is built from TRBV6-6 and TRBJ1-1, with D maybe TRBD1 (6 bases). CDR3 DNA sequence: TGTGCCAGCAGTCCACAGGGTTCCGGCACTGAAGCTTTCTTT. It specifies CASSPQGSGTEAFF.